This T cell receptor beta chain was obtained from a study of human CD8 memory T cell subsets. This CDR3 region has 12 residues. In germline, CDR1 is WNHNN, CDR2 SYGVQD (reference sequence). Sequencing libraries of TCR beta were made by UMI-labeled 5' RACE. TCRdb re-called the 5' RACE reads and shows each CDR3 protein once, DNA omitted. The specimen's table records fewer than 7,500 distinct CDR3 sequences. The study's findings and limits: Similarly high diversity marked stem-like memory and precursor exhausted T cells, unlike effector memory cells. Only one chain type (the T cell receptor beta chain) was sequenced in this study. Stem-like memory T cell repertoires barely overlapped those of precursor exhausted T cells.

Duplicate vials holding about 150,000 sorted CD8+ T cells per subset yielded the RNA. According to its frequency, this clonotype is medium-sized. Its target is unknown. The receptor's source is a human donor in good health. This chain links TRBV10-1 with TRBJ1-5. The sample comprised CD8+ T cells from PBMCs. The CDR3 protein is CASSGGNQPQHF.